This T cell receptor (beta chain) originates from a study of blood T cell repertoires in COVID-19. Study at large: Acute and convalescent COVID-19 samples came from the United States, Italy and Spain.

CDR1 is SNHLY and CDR2 is FYNNEI in the germline V gene. The CDR3 is 14 residues long. The ends were cut back, 7 bases at V and 5 bases at J, with 15 bases in the middle. As originally analysed: From reference gene primer amplification, estimates of nucleated cell counts were derived. Measured with immunoSEQ multiplex PCR; TCRdb has only the in-frame clones, and not every one. That table furnishes V, J and clone size, whereas the DNA furnished D and trimming. The sample records about 250,000 clones, about 90% being singletons. Enrollees, about 18 to 90 years old, lived in approximately 25 US areas. Self-reported history from a screening survey and questionnaire set each donor's cohort.

This receptor was identified in a woman in her thirties with acute COVID-19. The rearrangement links TRBV2 to TRBJ2-1; D ambiguous. The sample consisted of PBMCs or T cells enriched from blood (not recorded which). The CDR3 spells CASTVVRAHNEQFF. CDR3 in DNA: TGTGCCAGCACAGTGGTCCGTGCCCACAATGAGCAGTTCTTC.